Detailed here is one T cell receptor beta chain. The same CDR3 also results from other DNA sequences found in this sample. CDR1 and CDR2 (germline): SNHLY, FYNNEI. There are 15 residues in the CDR3. With 3 bases clipped from V and 2 bases from J, the junction kept 5 bases outside the gene matches. This sample stems from a study of OX40 agonist ivuxolimab in advanced cancers. Sequenced by immunoSEQ multiplex PCR; TCRdb stores in-frame clones only, minus some. The sample yields 30,000 or so clones, just under 80% seen once. The TCR was taken from an adult with an advanced solid tumor such as melanoma, head and neck, liver or kidney cancer. The specimen comprised CD4+ or CD8+ T cells sorted from blood, sampled in a trial of the OX40 agonist ivuxolimab. The rearrangement uses TRBV2 and TRBJ1-2, with 8 bases that match TRBD1. CDR3 DNA: TGTGCCAGCAGTGAGTGGACAGGGAGAAACTATGGCTACACCTTC. Translated: CASSEWTGRNYGYTF.